The T cell receptor beta chain described here comes from a study of human T cells and chemical hapten exposure. General observations from the study: The number of TCRs above 1 in 1000 frequency did not change after DPC sensitization.

Comments on this clonotype: The target antigen is unknown.

Time point denoted: patch test 3, about 24 weeks after DPC sensitization. Treatment noted: therapeutic diphenylcyclopropenone sensitization with weekly scalp DPC. TCRdb reprocessed the RACE reads with MiXCR, giving one entry per CDR3 protein. This sample has some 90,000 distinct CDR3 sequences, with approximately 10% found just once. Trimming cost V 0 bases and J 1 base, with 3 bases left between them. Germline CDR1 reads LNHDA; CDR2 reads SQIVND (reference sequence). CDR3 length: 14 amino acids. The receptor comes from a woman aged 25 to 39 with alopecia areata. Some clones in this sample may be carry-over from other donors' samples. V and J are TRBV19 and TRBJ2-2; D uncertain. The sequencing used whole blood, collected in connection with sensitization to the hapten diphenylcyclopropenone (DPC). The CDR3 loop reads CASSIEVNTGELFF. DNA for the CDR3: TGTGCCAGTAGTATAGAAGTGAACACCGGGGAGCTGTTTTTT.